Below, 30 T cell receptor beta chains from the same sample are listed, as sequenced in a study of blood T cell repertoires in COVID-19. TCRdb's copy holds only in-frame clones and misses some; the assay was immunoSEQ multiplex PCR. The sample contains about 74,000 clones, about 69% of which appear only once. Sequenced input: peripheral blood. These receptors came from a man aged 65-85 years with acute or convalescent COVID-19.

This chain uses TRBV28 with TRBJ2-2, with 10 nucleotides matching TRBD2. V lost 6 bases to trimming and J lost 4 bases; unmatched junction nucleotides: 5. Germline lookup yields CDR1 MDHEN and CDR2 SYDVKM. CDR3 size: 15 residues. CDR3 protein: CASSPSGRATGELFF. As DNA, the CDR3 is TGTGCCAGCAGCCCCAGCGGGAGGGCCACCGGGGAGCTGTTTTTT.

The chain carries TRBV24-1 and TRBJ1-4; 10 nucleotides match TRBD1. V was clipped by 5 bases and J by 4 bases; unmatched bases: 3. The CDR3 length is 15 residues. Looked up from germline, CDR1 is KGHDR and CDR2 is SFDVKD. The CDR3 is CATSVGQGNNEKLFF. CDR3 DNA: TGTGCCACCAGTGTGGGACAGGGGAATAATGAAAAACTGTTTTTT.

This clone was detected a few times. The CDR3 DNA reads as TGCGCCAGCAGCCAGCAGGGGGCCGGGAATTCACCCCTCCACTTT. Translated: CASSQQGAGNSPLHF. V gene TRBV4-3 combines with J gene TRBJ1-6; 8 nucleotides agree with TRBD1. V gave up 3 bases and J gave up 7 bases; unmatched junction bases: 5. The CDR3 consists of 15 residues. In germline, CDR1 is LGHNA, CDR2 YSLEER.

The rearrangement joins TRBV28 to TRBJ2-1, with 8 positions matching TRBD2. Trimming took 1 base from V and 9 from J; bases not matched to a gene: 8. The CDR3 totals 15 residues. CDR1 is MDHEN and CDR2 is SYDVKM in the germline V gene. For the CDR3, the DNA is TGTGCCAGCAGTTTATTGGGACAACGGGGGGGTGAGCAGTTCTTC. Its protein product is CASSLLGQRGGEQFF.

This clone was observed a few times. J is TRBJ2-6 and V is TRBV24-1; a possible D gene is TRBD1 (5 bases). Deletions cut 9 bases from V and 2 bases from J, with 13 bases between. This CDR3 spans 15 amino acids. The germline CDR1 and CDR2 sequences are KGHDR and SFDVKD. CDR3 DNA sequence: TGTGCCACCGGGCAGCGACAGACTGGGGCCAACGTCCTGACTTTC. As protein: CATGQRQTGANVLTF.

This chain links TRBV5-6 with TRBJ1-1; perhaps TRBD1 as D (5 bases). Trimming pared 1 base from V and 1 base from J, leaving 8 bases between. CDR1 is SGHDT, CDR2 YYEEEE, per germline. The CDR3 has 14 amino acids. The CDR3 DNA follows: TGTGCCAGCAGCTTGTTTACAGGGAACACTGAAGCTTTCTTT. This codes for CASSLFTGNTEAFF. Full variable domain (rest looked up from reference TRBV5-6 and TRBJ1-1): DAGVTQSPTHLIKTRGQQVTLRCSPKSGHDTVSWYQQALGQGPQFIFQYYEEEERQRGNFPDRFSGHQFPNYSSELNVNALLLGDSALYLCASSLFTGNTEAFFGQGTRLTVV.

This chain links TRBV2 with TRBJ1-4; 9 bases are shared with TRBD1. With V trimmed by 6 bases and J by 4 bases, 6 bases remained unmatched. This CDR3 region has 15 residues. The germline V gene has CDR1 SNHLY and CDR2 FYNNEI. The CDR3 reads CASREDRGINEKLFF. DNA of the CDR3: TGTGCCAGCAGGGAGGACAGGGGCATTAATGAAAAACTGTTTTTT.

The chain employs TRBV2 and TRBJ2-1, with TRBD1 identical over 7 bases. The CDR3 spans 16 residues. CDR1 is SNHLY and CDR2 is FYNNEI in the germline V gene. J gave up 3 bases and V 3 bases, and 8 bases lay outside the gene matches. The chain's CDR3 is CASSETPGQRYNEQFF. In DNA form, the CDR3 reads TGTGCCAGCAGTGAGACTCCGGGACAGCGCTACAATGAGCAGTTCTTC.

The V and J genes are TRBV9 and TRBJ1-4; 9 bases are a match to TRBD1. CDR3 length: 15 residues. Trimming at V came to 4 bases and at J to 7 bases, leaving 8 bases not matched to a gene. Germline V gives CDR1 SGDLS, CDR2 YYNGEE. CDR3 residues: CASSTGTGLSEKLFF. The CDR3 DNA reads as TGTGCCAGCAGCACAGGGACAGGGCTATCTGAAAAACTGTTTTTT.

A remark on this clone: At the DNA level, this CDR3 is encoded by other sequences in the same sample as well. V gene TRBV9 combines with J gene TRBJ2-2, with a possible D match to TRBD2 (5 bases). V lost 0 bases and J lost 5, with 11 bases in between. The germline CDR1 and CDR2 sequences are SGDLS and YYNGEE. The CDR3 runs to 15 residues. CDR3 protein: CASSVGAGRTGELFF. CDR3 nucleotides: TGTGCCAGCAGCGTAGGTGCGGGTAGGACCGGGGAGCTGTTTTTT.

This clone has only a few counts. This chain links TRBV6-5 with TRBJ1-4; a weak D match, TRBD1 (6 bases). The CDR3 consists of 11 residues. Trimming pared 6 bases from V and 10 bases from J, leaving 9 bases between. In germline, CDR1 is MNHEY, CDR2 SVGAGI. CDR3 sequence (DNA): TGTGCCAGCAGCCAGGGGCGAAAACTGTTTTTT. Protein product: CASSQGRKLFF.

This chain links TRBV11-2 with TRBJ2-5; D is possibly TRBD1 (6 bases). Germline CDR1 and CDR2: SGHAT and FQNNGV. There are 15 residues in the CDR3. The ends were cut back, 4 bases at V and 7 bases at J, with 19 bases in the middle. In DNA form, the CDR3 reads TGTGCCAGCAGCTCCGTACAGGGAACGAGTCGGACCCAGTACTTC. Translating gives CASSSVQGTSRTQYF.

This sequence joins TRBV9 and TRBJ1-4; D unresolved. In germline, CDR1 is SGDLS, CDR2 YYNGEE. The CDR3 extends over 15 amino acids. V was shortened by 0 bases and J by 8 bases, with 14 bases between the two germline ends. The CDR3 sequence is CASSVGAGLVEKLFF. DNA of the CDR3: TGTGCCAGCAGCGTAGGTGCAGGCTTAGTGGAAAAACTGTTTTTT.

The CDR3 spells CASSRDLTDTQYF. For the CDR3, the DNA is TGTGCCAGCAGTAGGGACTTGACAGATACGCAGTATTTT. This rearrangement joins TRBV2 to TRBJ2-3, with a weak D call TRBD2 (6 bases). The CDR3 runs to 13 residues. The V end lost 5 bases, the J end lost 3 bases, and 9 bases lay between the germline ends. Germline CDR1 and CDR2: SNHLY and FYNNEI. Variable domain in full (rest from reference TRBV2 and TRBJ2-3): EPEVTQTPSHQVTQMGQEVILRCVPISNHLYFYWYRQILGQKVEFLVSFYNNEISEKSEIFDDQFSVERPDGSNFTLKIRSTKLEDSAMYFCASSRDLTDTQYFGPGTRLTVL.

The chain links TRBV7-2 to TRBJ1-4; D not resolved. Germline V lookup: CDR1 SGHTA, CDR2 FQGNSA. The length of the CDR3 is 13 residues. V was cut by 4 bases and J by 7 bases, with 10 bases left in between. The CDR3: CASSSRRGEKLFF. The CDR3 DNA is TGTGCCAGCAGCTCAAGGCGGGGTGAAAAACTGTTTTTT.

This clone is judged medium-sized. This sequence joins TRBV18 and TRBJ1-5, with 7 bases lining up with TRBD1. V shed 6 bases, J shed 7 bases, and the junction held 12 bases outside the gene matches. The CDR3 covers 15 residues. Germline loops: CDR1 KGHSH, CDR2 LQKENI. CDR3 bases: TGTGCCAGCTCGTCCACAGGGGACCCTGTCCAGCCCCAGCATTTT. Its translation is CASSSTGDPVQPQHF.

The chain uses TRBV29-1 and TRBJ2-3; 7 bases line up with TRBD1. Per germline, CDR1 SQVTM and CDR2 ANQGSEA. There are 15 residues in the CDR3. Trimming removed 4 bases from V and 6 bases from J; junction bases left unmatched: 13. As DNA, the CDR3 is TGCAGCGTTGCCGTAAACAGGGGCCCCCGGGATACGCAGTATTTT. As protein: CSVAVNRGPRDTQYF.

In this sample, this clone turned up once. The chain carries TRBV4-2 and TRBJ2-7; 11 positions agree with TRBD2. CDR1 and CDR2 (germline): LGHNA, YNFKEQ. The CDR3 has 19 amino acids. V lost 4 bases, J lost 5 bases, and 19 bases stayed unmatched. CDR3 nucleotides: TGTGCCAGCAGCCCAGGGGGCCAAGAGAAGAGACTAGCGGGGAACGAGCAGTACTTC. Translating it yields CASSPGGQEKRLAGNEQYF.

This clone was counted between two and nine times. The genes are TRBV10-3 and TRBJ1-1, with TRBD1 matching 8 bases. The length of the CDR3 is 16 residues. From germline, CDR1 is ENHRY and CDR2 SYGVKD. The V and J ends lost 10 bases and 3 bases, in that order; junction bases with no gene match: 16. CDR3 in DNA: TGTGCCAGCCGCCCCACGGCAGGGGGCGCGGACACTGAAGCTTTCTTT. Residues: CASRPTAGGADTEAFF.

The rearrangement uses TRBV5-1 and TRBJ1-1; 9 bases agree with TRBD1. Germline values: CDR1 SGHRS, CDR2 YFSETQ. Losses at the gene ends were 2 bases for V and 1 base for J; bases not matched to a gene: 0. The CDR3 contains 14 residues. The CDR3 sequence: CASSLQGANTEAFF. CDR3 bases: TGCGCCAGCAGCTTACAGGGGGCGAACACTGAAGCTTTCTTT.

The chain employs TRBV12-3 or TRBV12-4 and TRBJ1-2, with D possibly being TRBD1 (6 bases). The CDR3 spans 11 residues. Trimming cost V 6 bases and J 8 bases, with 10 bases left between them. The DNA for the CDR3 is TGTGCCAGCAGCGATACAGGGGGCTACACCTTC. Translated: CASSDTGGYTF.

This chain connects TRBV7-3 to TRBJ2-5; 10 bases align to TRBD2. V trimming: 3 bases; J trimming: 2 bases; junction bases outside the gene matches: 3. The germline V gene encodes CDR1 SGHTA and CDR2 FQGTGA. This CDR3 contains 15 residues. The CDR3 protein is CASSFGLADQETQYF. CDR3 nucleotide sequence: TGTGCCAGCAGCTTCGGACTAGCGGATCAAGAGACCCAGTACTTC.

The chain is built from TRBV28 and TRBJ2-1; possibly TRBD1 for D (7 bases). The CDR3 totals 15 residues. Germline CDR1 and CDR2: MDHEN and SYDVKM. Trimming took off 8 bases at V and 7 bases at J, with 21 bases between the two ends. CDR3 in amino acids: CASLPRAGGRNEQFF. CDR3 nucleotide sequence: TGTGCCAGCCTGCCGCGCGCAGGGGGGCGGAATGAGCAGTTCTTC.

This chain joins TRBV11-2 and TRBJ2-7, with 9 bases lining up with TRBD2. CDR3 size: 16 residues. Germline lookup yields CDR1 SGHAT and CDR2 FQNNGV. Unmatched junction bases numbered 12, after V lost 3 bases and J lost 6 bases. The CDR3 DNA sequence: TGTGCCAGCAGCTTTTTGAGGGGGGCTAGCGGGACCGAGCAGTACTTC. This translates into CASSFLRGASGTEQYF.

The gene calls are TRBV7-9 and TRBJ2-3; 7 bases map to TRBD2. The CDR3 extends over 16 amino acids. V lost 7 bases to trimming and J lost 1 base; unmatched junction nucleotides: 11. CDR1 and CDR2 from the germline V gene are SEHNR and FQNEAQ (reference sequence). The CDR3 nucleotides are TGTGCCAGCACCAAACCACGGGGGGTAGGCACAGATACGCAGTATTTT. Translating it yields CASTKPRGVGTDTQYF.

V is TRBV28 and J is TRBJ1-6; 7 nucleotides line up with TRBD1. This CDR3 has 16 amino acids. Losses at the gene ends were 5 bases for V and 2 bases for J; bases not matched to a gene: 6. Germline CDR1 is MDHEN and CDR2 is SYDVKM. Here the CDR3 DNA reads TGTGCCAGCAGTATCCGACAGGGACCCTATAATTCACCCCTCCACTTT. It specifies CASSIRQGPYNSPLHF.

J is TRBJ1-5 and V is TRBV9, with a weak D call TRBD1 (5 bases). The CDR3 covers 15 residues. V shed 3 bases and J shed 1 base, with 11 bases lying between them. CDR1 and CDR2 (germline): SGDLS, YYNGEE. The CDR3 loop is CASSAGVTSNQPQHF. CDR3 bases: TGTGCCAGCAGCGCGGGGGTGACGAGCAATCAGCCCCAGCATTTT. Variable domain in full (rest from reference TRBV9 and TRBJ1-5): DSGVTQTPKHLITATGQRVTLRCSPRSGDLSVYWYQQSLDQGLQFLIQYYNGEERAKGNILERFSAQQFPDLHSELNLSSLELGDSALYFCASSAGVTSNQPQHFGDGTRLSIL.

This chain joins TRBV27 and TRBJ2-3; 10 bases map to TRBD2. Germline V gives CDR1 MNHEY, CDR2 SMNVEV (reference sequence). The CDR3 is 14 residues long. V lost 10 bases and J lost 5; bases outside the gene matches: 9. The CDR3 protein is CATVAGGKRDTQYF. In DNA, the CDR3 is TGTGCCACCGTAGCGGGAGGAAAGAGAGATACGCAGTATTTT.

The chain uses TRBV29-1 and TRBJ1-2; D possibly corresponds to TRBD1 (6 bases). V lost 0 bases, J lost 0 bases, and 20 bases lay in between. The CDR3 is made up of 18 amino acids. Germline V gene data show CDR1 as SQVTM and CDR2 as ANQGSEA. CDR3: CSVEDDRSHRDPNYGYTF. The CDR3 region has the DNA TGCAGCGTTGAAGATGATCGGAGTCACAGGGACCCTAACTATGGCTACACCTTC.

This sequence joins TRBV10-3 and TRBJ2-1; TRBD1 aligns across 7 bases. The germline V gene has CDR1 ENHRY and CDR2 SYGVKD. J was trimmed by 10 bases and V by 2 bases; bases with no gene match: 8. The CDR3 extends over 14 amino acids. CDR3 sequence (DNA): TGTGCCATCAGTGAGACTGGGTTAGGGGGCGAGCAGTTCTTC. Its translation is CAISETGLGGEQFF.